This T cell receptor (beta chain) was profiled in a study of cytomegalovirus exposure and HLA in healthy donors. As for this clone: Its antigen is unidentified.

Germline trimming cut 1 base from V and 5 bases from J; bases unmatched to any gene: 5. The CDR3 totals 16 residues. CDR1 is SGHAT and CDR2 is FQNNGV in the germline V gene. Study-level results: A later analysis appeared to link common viral pathogens to several of the most significant clusters. Usually a TCR sequence was rare, but some public TCRs were found in many donors. CMV serostatus was the only recorded immune exposure for donors. There was a cluster of highly shared sequence variants that was likely a sequencing artifact.

The PCR was carried out with 60 Vbeta primers and 13 Jbeta primers. The protocol was immunoSEQ multiplex PCR, while the TCRdb copy is restricted to in-frame clones and leaves out a portion. The table lists some 130,000 clones, roughly four fifths of them singletons. Sequencing was performed on PBMCs. The TCR originated in a man aged 25-45 years in good health and CMV-seronegative. The chain has TRBV11-2 and TRBJ2-3; 11 bases fit TRBD2. The CDR3 reads CASSLALAGVIDTQYF. The CDR3 nucleotides are TGTGCCAGCAGCTTAGCACTAGCGGGAGTTATAGATACGCAGTATTTT.